The 18 T cell receptor beta chains below come from one sample, sequenced in a study of shared clonotypes between healthy human individuals. The assay was immunoSEQ multiplex PCR, and TCRdb's table has in-frame clones only and misses some. The profile shows about 2.5 million clones, 80% to 95% of them singletons. Input material: naive CD4+ T cells from PBMCs. Subset reported: CD45RA+ positively selected. Receptor source: a man younger than 35 in good health. Some clones in this sample may be carry-over from other donors' samples.

The genes are TRBV27 and TRBJ2-6, with D possibly being TRBD1 or TRBD2 (5 bases each). The CDR3 is made up of 17 amino acids. Trimming removed 4 bases at V and 0 bases at J, with 13 bases between. Germline loops: CDR1 MNHEY, CDR2 SMNVEV (reference sequence). CDR3: CASSSSGTASGANVLTF. The CDR3 nucleotides read TGTGCCAGCAGTTCCTCCGGGACGGCCTCTGGGGCCAACGTCCTGACTTTC. The variable domain in full, with the rest retrieved from reference TRBV27 and TRBJ2-6, is EAQVTQNPRYLITVTGKKLTVTCSQNMNHEYMSWYRQDPGLGLRQIYYSMNVEVTDKGDVPEGYKVSRKEKRNFPLILESPSPNQTSLYFCASSSSGTASGANVLTFGAGSRLTVL.

The gene calls are TRBV5-1 and TRBJ2-1, with 11 bases matching TRBD2. CDR3 length: 14 amino acids. V shed 1 base, J shed 8 bases, and the junction held 2 bases outside the gene matches. Germline CDR1 is SGHRS and CDR2 is YFSETQ. CDR3 DNA: TGCGCCAGCAGCTTGCCACTAGCGGGAGATGAGCAGTTCTTC. This gives the protein CASSLPLAGDEQFF.

The chain employs TRBV28 and TRBJ1-1, with D possibly being TRBD1 (5 bases). The CDR3 is made up of 16 amino acids. Germline lookup yields CDR1 MDHEN and CDR2 SYDVKM. V was cut by 6 bases and J by 1 base, with 18 bases left in between. CDR3 amino acids: CASSLTREQENTEAFF. The CDR3, as DNA: TGTGCCAGCAGCCTAACCCGGGAACAGGAGAACACTGAAGCTTTCTTT.

This clone was recorded once. V and J are TRBV5-5 and TRBJ2-7, with TRBD1 identical over 7 bases. Per germline, CDR1 SGHKS and CDR2 YYEKEE (reference sequence). The CDR3 runs 13 residues. V was clipped by 4 bases and J by 2 bases; unmatched bases: 3. CDR3 protein: CASSTGQTYEQYF. The CDR3 nucleotides read TGTGCCAGCAGCACGGGACAGACCTACGAGCAGTACTTC.

The chain employs TRBV5-4 and TRBJ2-2; D is unresolved. Looked up from germline, CDR1 is SGHNT and CDR2 is YYREEE (reference sequence). Trimming took 4 bases from V and 5 from J, leaving 24 bases between them. The CDR3 sequence is 18 residues long. CDR3 protein: CASSRQLGNRGETGELFF. The CDR3 DNA follows: TGTGCCAGCAGCCGTCAGCTAGGGAATCGCGGCGAGACCGGGGAGCTGTTTTTT.

The rearrangement links TRBV6-1 to TRBJ2-1; D call uncertain. From germline, CDR1 is MNHNS and CDR2 SASEGT. This CDR3 comprises 14 residues. V lost 6 bases to trimming and J lost 1 base, with 10 bases between them. In DNA, the CDR3 is TGTGCCAGCAGGGAACACGGATCCTACAATGAGCAGTTCTTC. It codes for CASREHGSYNEQFF.

CDR3 coding DNA: TGTGCCAGTAGTCTTAGCGATCCCGCAGATACGCAGTATTTT. As protein: CASSLSDPADTQYF. The J gene is TRBJ2-3, the V gene TRBV19; D is possibly TRBD2 (5 bases). The CDR3 is 14 residues long. The germline CDR1 and CDR2 sequences are LNHDA and SQIVND (reference sequence). With 5 bases removed from V and 4 bases from J, the gap between germline ends came to 13 bases.

The genes are TRBV7-6 and TRBJ2-7; 9 bases are shared with TRBD2. The germline CDR1 and CDR2 sequences are SGHVS and FNYEAQ. V shed 5 bases and J 6 bases; nucleotides not matched to a gene: 14. There are 16 residues in the CDR3. The CDR3 DNA is TGTGCCAGCAGCCCCGCAGTTAAAGCGGGAGGATCCGAGCAGTACTTC. Its protein is CASSPAVKAGGSEQYF.

J is TRBJ1-1 and V is TRBV7-2, with 7 bases matching TRBD1. CDR3 length equals 16 residues. CDR1 and CDR2 (germline): SGHTA, FQGNSA. Trimming removed 5 bases from V and 2 bases from J; junction bases left unmatched: 11. Here the CDR3 reads CASSPWVTGTNTEAFF. DNA of the CDR3: TGTGCCAGCAGCCCTTGGGTGACAGGGACCAACACTGAAGCTTTCTTT.

Remarks on this clone: Distinct nucleotide sequences in the sample also encode this CDR3. The chain has TRBV5-1 and TRBJ1-1; D is unresolved. CDR1 SGHRS and CDR2 YFSETQ come from the germline V gene. This CDR3 region has 13 residues. V gave up 1 base and J gave up 1 base, with 5 bases separating them. CDR3 sequence: CASSLMPNTEAFF. DNA of the CDR3: TGCGCCAGCAGCTTGATGCCGAACACTGAAGCTTTCTTT. The whole variable domain, filled in from reference TRBV5-1 and TRBJ1-1, reads KAGVTQTPRYLIKTRGQQVTLSCSPISGHRSVSWYQQTPGQGLQFLFEYFSETQRNKGNFPGRFSGRQFSNSRSEMNVSTLELGDSALYLCASSLMPNTEAFFGQGTRLTVV.

This chain joins TRBV5-1 and TRBJ2-3; either TRBD1 or TRBD2 may supply D (5 bases each). The CDR3 has 15 amino acids. V lost 3 bases and J lost 7, with 18 bases in between. CDR1 is SGHRS and CDR2 is YFSETQ in the germline V gene. The CDR3 reads CASSSTRGITNTQYF. DNA for the CDR3: TGCGCCAGCAGCTCCACTAGGGGAATTACAAATACGCAGTATTTT.

In this sample, this clone turned up once. This sequence joins TRBV4-1 and TRBJ2-1; 11 bases are shared with TRBD2. The CDR3 runs to 16 residues. The J segment lost 3 bases and the V segment lost 3 bases, leaving 4 bases of the junction unmatched. Germline V CDR1 and CDR2: MGHRA, YSYEKL. DNA of the CDR3: TGCGCCAGCAGCCAGTACGGGACTAGCGGCTACAATGAGCAGTTCTTC. Protein: CASSQYGTSGYNEQFF.

The chain combines TRBV7-3 with TRBJ2-1; 7 positions match TRBD1. CDR1 and CDR2 (germline): SGHTA, FQGTGA. This CDR3 is built from 16 residues. J lost 9 bases, V lost 2 bases, and 13 bases had no gene match. The CDR3 DNA sequence: TGTGCCAGCAGCTTAGGTGTCCGGGACAGCAGTACTGAGCAGTTCTTC. This encodes CASSLGVRDSSTEQFF.

The V gene is TRBV5-8, the J gene TRBJ2-5; TRBD1 matches 7 bases. With V trimmed by 4 bases and J by 2 bases, 5 bases remained unmatched. CDR1 SGHTS and CDR2 YDEGEE come from the germline V gene. There are 14 residues in the CDR3. Written as DNA, the CDR3 is TGTGCCAGCAGCCACCGGGACAGACAAGAGACCCAGTACTTC. It translates to CASSHRDRQETQYF.

The chain employs TRBV7-2 and TRBJ2-3; no definite D call. With 5 bases removed from V and 3 bases from J, the gap between germline ends came to 9 bases. Germline V gene data show CDR1 as SGHTA and CDR2 as FQGNSA. The CDR3 totals 13 residues. CDR3 region: CASSIELTDTQYF. Written as DNA, the CDR3 is TGTGCCAGCAGCATAGAACTAACAGATACGCAGTATTTT.

The chain links TRBV6-5 to TRBJ2-5; TRBD2 aligns across 9 bases. The germline V gene encodes CDR1 MNHEY and CDR2 SVGAGI. The CDR3 extends over 15 amino acids. J was trimmed by 5 bases and V by 6 bases; bases with no gene match: 10. CDR3 residues: CASRLAGVGQETQYF. DNA for the CDR3: TGTGCCAGCAGATTAGCGGGAGTGGGCCAGGAGACCCAGTACTTC.

This chain links TRBV2 with TRBJ1-3, with a weak D call TRBD1 (6 bases). The CDR3 has 15 residues. Trimming took 5 bases from V and 0 from J, leaving 11 bases between them. Germline CDR1 SNHLY, CDR2 FYNNEI. CDR3 in amino acids: CASSSGQFSGNTIYF. CDR3 nucleotides: TGTGCCAGCAGTTCCGGACAGTTCTCTGGAAACACCATATATTTT.

This clone was counted only a few times. The V gene is TRBV11-2, the J gene TRBJ1-5; no reliable D call. The CDR3 is 12 residues long. V was trimmed by 3 bases and J by 7 bases, leaving 7 bases between them. Germline CDR1 and CDR2: SGHAT and FQNNGV. The CDR3 DNA follows: TGTGCCAGCAGCTTCTATCGCCAGCCCCAGCATTTT. Its translation: CASSFYRQPQHF.